Listed below are T cell receptor beta chains from one sample, sequenced in a study of blood T cell repertoires in COVID-19. Here immunoSEQ multiplex PCR was the method, and the copy in TCRdb shows in-frame clones only, minus some. The sample contains roughly 80,000 clones, around 83% of which appear only once. Material for sequencing was peripheral blood. Every receptor here comes from a middle-aged man with acute or convalescent COVID-19. The CDR3 runs from the conserved cysteine through the conserved F or W. The order of the fields is CDR3 DNA, CDR3 protein, clone size, V gene, D gene, J gene. The D gene is left open where the match is weak. Expanded clones get a size class; other rows say once, few or many, or leave the size out.

TGCGCCAGCAGCCAAGAGGTCCTACAGGGGAGAGGGAATGAGCAGTTCTTC CASSQEVLQGRGNEQFF NA TRBV4-3 TRBD1 TRBJ2-1
TGTGCCAGCAGCTTAGGCGCTAGCACAGATACGCAGTATTTT CASSLGASTDTQYF NA TRBV11-3 NA TRBJ2-3
TGCGCCAGCAGAGGAGGGACAGACTCCTACAATGAGCAGTTCTTC CASRGGTDSYNEQFF NA TRBV5-1 NA TRBJ2-1
TGTGCCAGCAGCCCCTTAGCGGGATGGGGGGGTGAGCAGTTCTTC CASSPLAGWGGEQFF NA TRBV7-6 TRBD2 TRBJ2-1
TGTGCCAGCAGCTTCGGACAGGGGAACGGCTACACCTTC CASSFGQGNGYTF few TRBV7-2 TRBD1 TRBJ1-2
TGCGCCAGCAGTGAGCAGCGAATGGAGCAGTTCTTC CASSEQRMEQFF few TRBV10-2 NA TRBJ2-1
TGTGCCAGCAGTTACTCCTGGGGCAGGCTACATCCGGAAGGTCAGCCCCAGCATTTT CASSYSWGRLHPEGQPQHF NA TRBV6-2/TRBV6-3 NA TRBJ1-5
TGTGCCAGCAGCCGTATACGAGGGACAGCCGAACACTGGGCTTTCTTT CASSRIRGTAEHWAFF NA TRBV7-9 TRBD1 TRBJ1-1
TGCAGCGTTGAAGAGGGGGGTTATGGGGCCAACGTCCTGACTTTC CSVEEGGYGANVLTF NA TRBV29-1 NA TRBJ2-6
TGTGCCAGCTCAGCCCCCGGGACTAGCTTTGAGACCCAGTACTTC CASSAPGTSFETQYF NA TRBV18 TRBD2 TRBJ2-5
TGTGCCAGCAGCTTAGCCACTAGCGGGGTGATCTCCTACGAGCAGTACTTC CASSLATSGVISYEQYF NA TRBV7-2 TRBD2 TRBJ2-7
TGTGCCAGCACGAACTTACAGGGTGGGGATTCACCCCTCCACTTT CASTNLQGGDSPLHF NA TRBV7-8 NA TRBJ1-6
TGTGCCAGCAGCTTGGTTACAGATTATCGGAAGGGGTTTAGCACTGAAGCTTTCTTT CASSLVTDYRKGFSTEAFF NA TRBV5-4 NA TRBJ1-1
TGTGCCAGTAGTCGTCCTACAGGGTTCGGGGAGCTGTTTTTT CASSRPTGFGELFF NA TRBV19 NA TRBJ2-2
TGTGCCAGTAGTATAGAGGAGGGGCACGGGACTCAGCCCCAGCATTTT CASSIEEGHGTQPQHF NA TRBV19 NA TRBJ1-5
TGTGCCAGCAGCTGGGGGACTACGTGGACTTTAACGCAGTATTTT CASSWGTTWTLTQYF NA TRBV27 TRBD2 TRBJ2-3
TGTGCCAGCAGTTCAAAAGGGGGAAGGGACTATGGCTACACCTTC CASSSKGGRDYGYTF NA TRBV27 NA TRBJ1-2
TGTGCCAGCAGCTTCGCCAGATCGAACACTGAAGCTTTCTTT CASSFARSNTEAFF NA TRBV5-6 NA TRBJ1-1
TGTGCCAGCAGCTTGGCCATCAGGGCGTCTAATGAAAAACTGTTTTTT CASSLAIRASNEKLFF NA TRBV5-5 NA TRBJ1-4
TGTGCCAGCAGGACTGACAGAACCCAAGAGACCCAGTACTTC CASRTDRTQETQYF NA TRBV2 NA TRBJ2-5
TGTGCCAGCAGATTCACCGGGACAGCGGTAAATGAAAAACTGTTTTTT CASRFTGTAVNEKLFF NA TRBV5-5 TRBD1 TRBJ1-4
TGCGCCAGCAGCCAAGGGTACCGGGACAGTAAGTCCTACGAGCAGTACTTC CASSQGYRDSKSYEQYF few TRBV4-1 TRBD1 TRBJ2-7
TGCGCCAGCAGCCAAAACGTACAGGGCCATCAGCCCCAGCATTTT CASSQNVQGHQPQHF NA TRBV4-3 NA TRBJ1-5
TGCGCCAGCAGCCAAGATCTGGCGGATCGGGCTAGCGGGCACTTC CASSQDLADRASGHF NA TRBV4-3 TRBD2 TRBJ2-5
TGTGCCAGCAGCCCCCCCGACCGGGACACAGAGCAGTACTTC CASSPPDRDTEQYF NA TRBV11-2 NA TRBJ2-7
TGTGCCAGCAGCTATAAAGGTCGGGCTGAAGCTTTCTTT CASSYKGRAEAFF once TRBV7-9 NA TRBJ1-1
TGTGCCAGCAGCGACGACTCCTTAGGGCAGTTCTTC CASSDDSLGQFF NA TRBV6-2/TRBV6-3 NA TRBJ2-1
TGTGCCAGCAGCCAAGATCGAACTCGCTACAATGAGCAGTTCTTC CASSQDRTRYNEQFF once TRBV4-2 NA TRBJ2-1
TGTGCCACCAGCAGAGGGACAGGGATGCTTCAGCCCCAGCATTTT CATSRGTGMLQPQHF few TRBV15 TRBD1 TRBJ1-5
TGTGCCAGCAGCTTATTTGGATGGGGGGACGAGCAGTACTTC CASSLFGWGDEQYF NA TRBV5-5 NA TRBJ2-7
TGTGCCAGCAGGGGCGGGACTAGCGGGAGCTCCTACAATGAGCAGTTCTTC CASRGGTSGSSYNEQFF NA TRBV7-2 TRBD2 TRBJ2-1
TGTGCCAGTAGTAAGACAGGGTCCGCTACGTACACCGGGGAGCTGTTTTTT CASSKTGSATYTGELFF NA TRBV19 TRBD1 TRBJ2-2
TGCGCCAGCAGTGAGGCCGGGACAGGGGGCGACGAGCAGTACTTC CASSEAGTGGDEQYF once TRBV10-1 TRBD1 TRBJ2-7
TGTGCCAGCAGCTTAGTGGCAGGGGGCCTCACTGAAGCTTTCTTT CASSLVAGGLTEAFF NA TRBV11-2 TRBD1 TRBJ1-1
TGTGCCAGCAGTTACAGGAGGATTAATGAAGGTTTCTTT CASSYRRINEGFF NA TRBV6-2/TRBV6-3 NA TRBJ1-1
TGTGCCAGCAGCTTGGCGGGGGAGAGGGTGAACACTGAAGCTTTCTTT CASSLAGERVNTEAFF NA TRBV5-6 NA TRBJ1-1
TGTGCCAGCAGCGTCGGGACTAGCGGAGTGAATGAGCAGTTCTTC CASSVGTSGVNEQFF NA TRBV7-2 TRBD2 TRBJ2-1
TGTGCCAGCAGCGATAGACAGGGGGCGGCCTATGGCTACACCTTC CASSDRQGAAYGYTF NA TRBV11-2 TRBD1 TRBJ1-2
TGCGCCAGCAGCTTGTCACACTCTGGGGCCAACGTCCTGACTTTC CASSLSHSGANVLTF few TRBV5-1 NA TRBJ2-6
TGTGCCAGCAGTAGGACAGGGGGTGCTATCAATGAGCAGTTCTTC CASSRTGGAINEQFF once TRBV27 TRBD1 TRBJ2-1
TGTGCCAGCAGTTCAGGGATCAATCAGCCCCAGCATTTT CASSSGINQPQHF NA TRBV7-2 NA TRBJ1-5
TGTGCCAGCAGTTTAAGTCAGGACAATGAGCAGTTCTTC CASSLSQDNEQFF NA TRBV28 NA TRBJ2-1
TGTGCCACCAGCAGAGATTCTCCTCAGGGTGGCACCGGGGAGCTGTTTTTT CATSRDSPQGGTGELFF NA TRBV15 NA TRBJ2-2
TGTGCCAGCTCACCCCGCCGGGGGGGGCAAGAGACCCAGTACTTC CASSPRRGGQETQYF NA TRBV18 TRBD2 TRBJ2-5
TGTGCCAGCAGTGAAACCCTGACAGGGATGAATGGCTACACCTTC CASSETLTGMNGYTF NA TRBV25-1 TRBD1 TRBJ1-2